Below, 14 T cell receptor beta chains from the same sample are listed, as sequenced in a study of cytomegalovirus exposure and HLA in healthy donors. 60 Vbeta and 13 Jbeta primers were used in PCR. Produced via immunoSEQ multiplex PCR; TCRdb's table is partial and in-frame only. The sample includes roughly 53,000 clones. Sequencing used PBMCs. Receptor source: a man between 18 and 29 years old in good health and CMV-seropositive.

The chain links TRBV28 to TRBJ2-7; 8 nucleotides agree with TRBD1. V lost 2 bases to trimming and J lost 2 bases; unmatched junction nucleotides: 2. CDR3 length: 14 amino acids. CDR1 is MDHEN and CDR2 is SYDVKM in the germline V gene. CDR3 nucleotides: TGTGCCAGCAGTTTAAAACAGGGGGCCTACGAGCAGTACTTC. Translation: CASSLKQGAYEQYF.

The chain combines TRBV7-2 with TRBJ2-7; D may be TRBD1 (5 bases). The CDR3 length is 13 residues. The ends were cut back, 1 base at V and 5 bases at J, with 9 bases in the middle. Germline V gene data show CDR1 as SGHTA and CDR2 as FQGNSA. Here the CDR3 reads CASSLDRNDEQYF. The CDR3 DNA is TGTGCCAGCAGCTTAGACAGGAACGACGAGCAGTACTTC.

This rearrangement joins TRBV5-1 to TRBJ2-3, with D possibly matching TRBD1 (5 bases). Germline V lookup: CDR1 SGHRS, CDR2 YFSETQ. V lost 6 bases, J lost 5 bases, and 22 bases lay in between. The CDR3 consists of 16 residues. CDR3 in DNA: TGCGCCAGCACCTACACTCCGGACACGGATGAAGATACGCAGTATTTT. Translating it yields CASTYTPDTDEDTQYF.

The chain links TRBV2 to TRBJ2-5, with a possible D match to TRBD1 (6 bases). The end of the DNA fits TRBJ2-7 better, so the J call may be wrong. The germline V gene has CDR1 SNHLY and CDR2 FYNNEI. This CDR3 comprises 14 residues. CDR3 bases: TGTGCCAGCAGTCAACAGGGTATGAGCTACGAGCAGTACTTC. Protein: CASSQQGMSYEQYF.

The chain joins TRBV30 to TRBJ2-7; D remains ambiguous. Trimming cost V 5 bases and J 0 bases, with 8 bases left between them. The CDR3 runs to 12 residues. The germline CDR1 and CDR2 sequences are GTSNPN and SVGIG (reference sequence). This CDR3 reads CAWGRSSYEQYF. For the CDR3, the DNA is TGTGCCTGGGGAAGGAGCTCCTACGAGCAGTACTTC.

The rearrangement uses TRBV5-1 and TRBJ2-5, with D unresolved. The J call is uncertain, as TRBJ2-7 better fits the DNA end. Germline CDR1 reads SGHRS; CDR2 reads YFSETQ. This CDR3 contains 13 residues. CDR3 in DNA: TGCGCCAGCAGCTTGGTAGCAGCCTACGAGCAGTACTTC. Its translation: CASSLVAAYEQYF.

This chain uses TRBV10-2 with TRBJ2-1; TRBD2 agrees at 7 bases. This CDR3 spans 14 amino acids. V lost 11 bases to trimming and J lost 4 bases; unmatched junction nucleotides: 11. The V gene's germline CDR1 is WSHSY and CDR2 SAAADI. CDR3 amino acids: CAGRGSSGYNEQFF. In nucleotides, the CDR3 is TGCGCCGGTCGGGGGTCTAGCGGATACAATGAGCAGTTCTTC.

This chain uses TRBV7-6 with TRBJ1-1; 12 bases line up with TRBD1. Per the germline V gene, CDR1 is SGHVS and CDR2 is FNYEAQ. The CDR3 runs to 17 residues. The trim removed 4 bases at V and 1 base at J, leaving 7 bases unmatched. The DNA of the CDR3 is TGTGCCAGCAGCTCCGGGACAGGGGGCGCGTGGAACACTGAAGCTTTCTTT. This codes for CASSSGTGGAWNTEAFF.

The CDR3 sequence: CSTGPGLAGSEQFF. The CDR3 bases are TGCAGCACGGGACCGGGACTAGCGGGTTCTGAGCAGTTCTTC. This sequence joins TRBV29-1 and TRBJ2-1, with TRBD2 matching over 12 bases. Trimming removed 8 bases from V and 9 bases from J; junction bases left unmatched: 11. The germline V gene encodes CDR1 SQVTM and CDR2 ANQGSEA. The CDR3 is 14 amino acids.

The chain is built from TRBV5-1 and TRBJ1-1; D might be TRBD1 (6 bases). Trimming removed 3 bases at V and 1 base at J, with 10 bases between. The CDR3 is 14 amino acids. Germline V gene sequence: CDR1 SGHRS, CDR2 YFSETQ. The CDR3 protein is CASSSTGQNTEAFF. CDR3 coding DNA: TGCGCCAGCAGCTCGACAGGACAGAACACTGAAGCTTTCTTT. The entire variable domain, with the rest obtained from reference TRBV5-1 and TRBJ1-1, is as follows: KAGVTQTPRYLIKTRGQQVTLSCSPISGHRSVSWYQQTPGQGLQFLFEYFSETQRNKGNFPGRFSGRQFSNSRSEMNVSTLELGDSALYLCASSSTGQNTEAFFGQGTRLTVV.

This sequence joins TRBV9 and TRBJ1-4; D remains ambiguous. V was clipped by 3 bases and J by 5 bases, with 8 bases between them. CDR1 is SGDLS and CDR2 is YYNGEE in the germline V gene. This CDR3 contains 13 residues. The CDR3 spells CASSGSGNEKLFF. The CDR3 region has the DNA TGTGCCAGCAGCGGCTCAGGAAATGAAAAACTGTTTTTT.

This chain links TRBV9 with TRBJ1-1, with D maybe TRBD1 (6 bases). Germline V gene lookup returns CDR1 SGDLS and CDR2 YYNGEE. V was shortened by 0 bases and J by 10 bases, with 22 bases between the two germline ends. The CDR3 is 16 amino acids. DNA of the CDR3: TGTGCCAGCAGCGTAGGATATTCAGGACAGCCTAGGGGAGCTTTCTTT. This encodes CASSVGYSGQPRGAFF.

The V gene is TRBV6-1, the J gene TRBJ2-5, with TRBD1 matching 11 bases. The CDR3 spans 15 residues. Germline lookup yields CDR1 MNHNS and CDR2 SASEGT. V was clipped by 8 bases and J by 1 base; unmatched bases: 6. The CDR3 DNA sequence: TGTGCCAGCGGATCCGGGACAGGGGGCCAAGAGACCCAGTACTTC. It codes for CASGSGTGGQETQYF.

This chain connects TRBV5-1 to TRBJ2-5, with 7 bases that match TRBD2. The J call is doubtful: the DNA matches TRBJ2-7 better. This CDR3 is 14 amino acids long. CDR1 SGHRS and CDR2 YFSETQ come from the germline V gene. Here the CDR3 DNA reads TGCGCCAGCAGCTTCGAGACTAGCCACTACGAGCAGTACTTC. Translating gives CASSFETSHYEQYF.